This is a list of T cell receptor beta chains from one sample in a study of TIL therapy for anti-PD-1-resistant metastatic lung cancer. Sequencing was performed with immunoSEQ multiplex PCR; in TCRdb, only in-frame clones are kept and a portion is missing. The data contain around 59,000 clones, 55% to 70% of them singletons. Sequenced material: blood, taken at baseline. The receptors were sampled from a person aged 25 to 80 with non-small cell lung cancer. Both conserved end residues are part of each CDR3. Fields, in order: J gene, CDR3 length, D gene, V gene, clone size, CDR3 DNA, CDR3 protein. A D gene is named only where the DNA matches it firmly. Not all rows give a size; the values are once, few, many and, for expanded clones, a class.

J gene: TRBJ2-7
CDR3 length: 13
D gene: TRBD2
V gene: TRBV6-5
clone size: NA
CDR3 DNA: TGTGCCAGCAGCCCGAGCGGGGGCTACGAGCAGTACTTC
CDR3 protein: CASSPSGGYEQYF

J gene: TRBJ1-1
CDR3 length: 14
D gene: NA
V gene: TRBV10-3
clone size: NA
CDR3 DNA: TGTGCCATCAGTGATGGCCAGGATTGGACTGAAGCTTTCTTT
CDR3 protein: CAISDGQDWTEAFF

J gene: TRBJ2-3
CDR3 length: 13
D gene: NA
V gene: TRBV6-1
clone size: NA
CDR3 DNA: TGTGCCAGCAGTCAGGGAAACACAGATACGCAGTATTTT
CDR3 protein: CASSQGNTDTQYF

J gene: TRBJ1-2
CDR3 length: 17
D gene: TRBD1
V gene: TRBV30
clone size: NA
CDR3 DNA: TGTGCCTGGAGTGTATCCGGGACAGGGTTAGCTAACTATGGCTACACCTTC
CDR3 protein: CAWSVSGTGLANYGYTF

J gene: TRBJ2-7
CDR3 length: 15
D gene: TRBD2
V gene: TRBV10-2
clone size: few
CDR3 DNA: TGCGCCAGCAGTGAGTCCCTAGCGGGGCCCTACGAGCAGTACTTC
CDR3 protein: CASSESLAGPYEQYF

J gene: TRBJ1-1
CDR3 length: 13
D gene: TRBD1
V gene: TRBV6-6
clone size: once
CDR3 DNA: TGTGCCACCGATGGACAGGGTGGCACTGAAGCTTTCTTT
CDR3 protein: CATDGQGGTEAFF

J gene: TRBJ1-5
CDR3 length: 15
D gene: TRBD1
V gene: TRBV28
clone size: few
CDR3 DNA: TGTGCCAGCAGGGGAGGGGACAGGGTCAATCAGCCCCAGCATTTT
CDR3 protein: CASRGGDRVNQPQHF

J gene: TRBJ2-1
CDR3 length: 13
D gene: TRBD2
V gene: TRBV10-2
clone size: NA
CDR3 DNA: TGCGCCAGCAGGGCTAGCGGGTCCAATGAGCAGTTCTTC
CDR3 protein: CASRASGSNEQFF

J gene: TRBJ1-4
CDR3 length: 15
D gene: NA
V gene: TRBV7-8
clone size: NA
CDR3 DNA: TGTGCCAGCAGCTTGGGGACCCCGCGGGGTGAAAAACTGTTTTTT
CDR3 protein: CASSLGTPRGEKLFF

J gene: TRBJ2-5
CDR3 length: 14
D gene: NA
V gene: TRBV14
clone size: NA
CDR3 DNA: TGTGCCAGCAGCCCCTTTCGCGAGCGAGAGACCCAGTACTTC
CDR3 protein: CASSPFRERETQYF

J gene: TRBJ1-1
CDR3 length: 12
D gene: NA
V gene: TRBV6-5
clone size: NA
CDR3 DNA: TGTGCCAGCTGGACTACGGGGGTTGAAGCTTTCTTT
CDR3 protein: CASWTTGVEAFF

J gene: TRBJ2-1
CDR3 length: 15
D gene: NA
V gene: TRBV5-1
clone size: NA
CDR3 DNA: TGCGCCAGCAGCTTAGTAGCGGTCTCCTACAATGAGCAGTTCTTC
CDR3 protein: CASSLVAVSYNEQFF

J gene: TRBJ2-5
CDR3 length: 13
D gene: TRBD1
V gene: TRBV10-3
clone size: few
CDR3 DNA: TGTGCCATCAGTGACAGGGGGCCGGAGACCCAGTACTTC
CDR3 protein: CAISDRGPETQYF

J gene: TRBJ2-3
CDR3 length: 15
D gene: NA
V gene: TRBV5-4
clone size: NA
CDR3 DNA: TGTGCCAGCAGCTTAACGACAGAGAGCACAGATACGCAGTATTTT
CDR3 protein: CASSLTTESTDTQYF

J gene: TRBJ2-1
CDR3 length: 15
D gene: NA
V gene: TRBV7-3
clone size: NA
CDR3 DNA: TGTGCCAGCAGCTCGACCGGGGATACCTACAATGAGCAGTTCTTC
CDR3 protein: CASSSTGDTYNEQFF

J gene: TRBJ2-5
CDR3 length: 12
D gene: NA
V gene: TRBV18
clone size: NA
CDR3 DNA: TGTGCCAGCTCTTCTCTGGGGGAGACCCAGTACTTC
CDR3 protein: CASSSLGETQYF

J gene: TRBJ1-1
CDR3 length: 14
D gene: NA
V gene: TRBV5-1
clone size: NA
CDR3 DNA: TGCGCCAGCAGCTTGTCGGACAGCTACACTGAAGCTTTCTTT
CDR3 protein: CASSLSDSYTEAFF

J gene: TRBJ2-1
CDR3 length: 16
D gene: NA
V gene: TRBV28
clone size: NA
CDR3 DNA: TGTGCCAGCAGACTCGTGGGGTTTTTCTCCTACAATGAGCAGTTCTTC
CDR3 protein: CASRLVGFFSYNEQFF

J gene: TRBJ2-4
CDR3 length: 18
D gene: TRBD2
V gene: TRBV4-1
clone size: NA
CDR3 DNA: TGCGCCAGCAGCCAAGGGATTCCCCTAGCGGTAGCCAAAAACATTCAGTACTTC
CDR3 protein: CASSQGIPLAVAKNIQYF

J gene: TRBJ2-3
CDR3 length: 12
D gene: NA
V gene: TRBV4-1
clone size: NA
CDR3 DNA: TGCGCCAGCAGCACCAGCACTTCATCAAAGTATTTT
CDR3 protein: CASSTSTSSKYF

J gene: TRBJ1-2
CDR3 length: 16
D gene: TRBD1
V gene: TRBV7-8
clone size: few
CDR3 DNA: TGTGCCAGCAGCTTACCCCCGGGACAGGGAGGCTATGGCTACACCTTC
CDR3 protein: CASSLPPGQGGYGYTF

J gene: TRBJ1-2
CDR3 length: 13
D gene: TRBD1
V gene: TRBV5-1
clone size: NA
CDR3 DNA: TGCGCCAGCAGCTGGGGGACAGGGGATGGCTACACCTTC
CDR3 protein: CASSWGTGDGYTF

J gene: TRBJ1-5
CDR3 length: 17
D gene: TRBD1
V gene: TRBV30
clone size: NA
CDR3 DNA: TGTGCCTGGAGTGTACAGGGGGCGGGACTCGTTGGTCAGCCCCGGCATTTT
CDR3 protein: CAWSVQGAGLVGQPRHF

J gene: TRBJ1-5
CDR3 length: 15
D gene: TRBD1
V gene: TRBV28
clone size: NA
CDR3 DNA: TGTGCCAGCAGACCGACAGGGGATGGCAATCAGCCCCAGCATTTT
CDR3 protein: CASRPTGDGNQPQHF

J gene: TRBJ2-3
CDR3 length: 14
D gene: NA
V gene: TRBV28
clone size: NA
CDR3 DNA: TGTGCCAGCAGGTACGGGGGTTCAGGAGATACGCAGTATTTT
CDR3 protein: CASRYGGSGDTQYF

J gene: TRBJ2-1
CDR3 length: 17
D gene: TRBD2
V gene: TRBV7-3
clone size: NA
CDR3 DNA: TGTGCCAGCAGCTTAATTTCCCGGACTAGCGAAAACAATGAGCAGTTCTTC
CDR3 protein: CASSLISRTSENNEQFF

J gene: TRBJ1-4
CDR3 length: 13
D gene: NA
V gene: TRBV27
clone size: NA
CDR3 DNA: TGTGCCGGGGGATACCGGGCGGATGAAAAACTGTTTTTT
CDR3 protein: CAGGYRADEKLFF

J gene: TRBJ2-3
CDR3 length: 16
D gene: TRBD2
V gene: TRBV7-3
clone size: NA
CDR3 DNA: TGTGCCAGCAGCACCGGACTAGCGGCATACACAGATACGCAGTATTTT
CDR3 protein: CASSTGLAAYTDTQYF

J gene: TRBJ1-2
CDR3 length: 15
D gene: NA
V gene: TRBV28
clone size: few
CDR3 DNA: TGTGCCAGCAGTACCTTGCAGGCTGGAGGGGATGGCTACACCTTC
CDR3 protein: CASSTLQAGGDGYTF

J gene: TRBJ2-2
CDR3 length: 15
D gene: NA
V gene: TRBV6-1
clone size: once
CDR3 DNA: TGTGCCAGCAAGAATAGGGCCGTTAACACCGGGGAGCTGTTTTTT
CDR3 protein: CASKNRAVNTGELFF

J gene: TRBJ1-1
CDR3 length: 12
D gene: NA
V gene: TRBV25-1
clone size: NA
CDR3 DNA: TGTGCCTCCAAGGCAGGGATCACTGAAGCTTTCTTT
CDR3 protein: CASKAGITEAFF

J gene: TRBJ2-7
CDR3 length: 14
D gene: NA
V gene: TRBV10-3
clone size: NA
CDR3 DNA: TGTGCCATCAGTGAGTCGCTTAGCTCCTACGAGCAGTACTTC
CDR3 protein: CAISESLSSYEQYF

J gene: TRBJ2-5
CDR3 length: 12
D gene: NA
V gene: TRBV29-1
clone size: NA
CDR3 DNA: TGCAGCGTTGAGGGCTTCGGGCAGACCCAGTACTTC
CDR3 protein: CSVEGFGQTQYF

J gene: TRBJ2-1
CDR3 length: 14
D gene: TRBD2
V gene: TRBV27
clone size: NA
CDR3 DNA: TGTGCCAGCAGTTCCGCGGGGGGTTACAATGAGCAGTTCTTC
CDR3 protein: CASSSAGGYNEQFF

J gene: TRBJ2-2
CDR3 length: 15
D gene: NA
V gene: TRBV28
clone size: few
CDR3 DNA: TGTGCCAGCGGGGGGTTCGGGTCGAACACCGGGGAGCTGTTTTTT
CDR3 protein: CASGGFGSNTGELFF

J gene: TRBJ1-5
CDR3 length: 13
D gene: TRBD1
V gene: TRBV6-1
clone size: NA
CDR3 DNA: TGTGCCAGCAGTCCGGACAGGGTACAGCCCCAGCATTTT
CDR3 protein: CASSPDRVQPQHF

J gene: TRBJ1-6
CDR3 length: 14
D gene: NA
V gene: TRBV19
clone size: NA
CDR3 DNA: TGTGCCAGTAGTACCGACAGAGATAATTCACCCCTCCACTTT
CDR3 protein: CASSTDRDNSPLHF

J gene: TRBJ2-3
CDR3 length: 15
D gene: NA
V gene: TRBV9
clone size: NA
CDR3 DNA: TGTGCCAGCAGCGTAGAACTCCGGCGGGCAGATACGCAGTATTTT
CDR3 protein: CASSVELRRADTQYF

J gene: TRBJ1-1
CDR3 length: 13
D gene: NA
V gene: TRBV19
clone size: few
CDR3 DNA: TGTGCCAGTAGTTTGCTTAGGAACACTGAAGCTTTCTTT
CDR3 protein: CASSLLRNTEAFF

J gene: TRBJ1-1
CDR3 length: 13
D gene: NA
V gene: TRBV30
clone size: NA
CDR3 DNA: TGTGCCTGGAGCGAGCTAGGGGGAACCGAAGCTTTCTTT
CDR3 protein: CAWSELGGTEAFF

J gene: TRBJ1-5
CDR3 length: 14
D gene: NA
V gene: TRBV7-9
clone size: NA
CDR3 DNA: TGTGCCAGCAGCGCCTGGGCTAGCAATCAGCCCCAGCATTTT
CDR3 protein: CASSAWASNQPQHF

J gene: TRBJ1-6
CDR3 length: 15
D gene: NA
V gene: TRBV25-1
clone size: once
CDR3 DNA: TGTGCCAGCAGTGAAAATTTGTCACGGGATTCACCCCTCCACTTT
CDR3 protein: CASSENLSRDSPLHF

J gene: TRBJ2-5
CDR3 length: 15
D gene: TRBD2
V gene: TRBV5-6
clone size: NA
CDR3 DNA: TGTGCCAGCAGGTTACTAGCGGGAGTGTCGGGGGTCCAGTACTTC
CDR3 protein: CASRLLAGVSGVQYF

J gene: TRBJ2-1
CDR3 length: 15
D gene: TRBD1
V gene: TRBV6-1
clone size: once
CDR3 DNA: TGTGCCAGCAGTAAAGACAGGGGGAGCTACAATGAGCAGTTCTTC
CDR3 protein: CASSKDRGSYNEQFF

J gene: TRBJ1-3
CDR3 length: 16
D gene: TRBD1
V gene: TRBV6-5
clone size: NA
CDR3 DNA: TGTGCCAGCAGTTACTCGAAAGGGGGCCCTGGAAACACCATATATTTT
CDR3 protein: CASSYSKGGPGNTIYF

J gene: TRBJ2-3
CDR3 length: 15
D gene: NA
V gene: TRBV9
clone size: NA
CDR3 DNA: TGTGCCAGCAGCGCCCGGACATCCCGCACAGATACGCAGTATTTT
CDR3 protein: CASSARTSRTDTQYF

J gene: TRBJ2-7
CDR3 length: 11
D gene: NA
V gene: TRBV7-2
clone size: NA
CDR3 DNA: TGTGCCAGCAGCTTTTATAACGAGCAGTACTTC
CDR3 protein: CASSFYNEQYF

J gene: TRBJ1-2
CDR3 length: 16
D gene: NA
V gene: TRBV19
clone size: NA
CDR3 DNA: TGTGCCAGTAGTAAGGTAGTAAGCCCTCCTAACTATGGCTACACCTTC
CDR3 protein: CASSKVVSPPNYGYTF

J gene: TRBJ1-4
CDR3 length: 15
D gene: NA
V gene: TRBV6-5
clone size: NA
CDR3 DNA: TGTGCCAGCAGTTACTCCTGGCGGCCTAATGAAAAACTGTTTTTT
CDR3 protein: CASSYSWRPNEKLFF

J gene: TRBJ1-4
CDR3 length: 18
D gene: TRBD1
V gene: TRBV5-1
clone size: NA
CDR3 DNA: TGCGCCAGCAGCTCCCCTGCGGGACAGGGGGTCACTAATGAAAAACTGTTTTTT
CDR3 protein: CASSSPAGQGVTNEKLFF

J gene: TRBJ2-2
CDR3 length: 13
D gene: TRBD2
V gene: TRBV30
clone size: NA
CDR3 DNA: TGTGCCTGGCGGGGGGGCCACACCGGGGAGCTGTTTTTT
CDR3 protein: CAWRGGHTGELFF

J gene: TRBJ1-1
CDR3 length: 13
D gene: TRBD1
V gene: TRBV7-2
clone size: NA
CDR3 DNA: TGTGCCAGCAGCGTCGGACAGGGAAGAGCAGCTTTCTTT
CDR3 protein: CASSVGQGRAAFF

J gene: TRBJ1-1
CDR3 length: 10
D gene: NA
V gene: TRBV20-1
clone size: few
CDR3 DNA: TGCAGTGCGGGGAACACTGAAGCTTTCTTT
CDR3 protein: CSAGNTEAFF